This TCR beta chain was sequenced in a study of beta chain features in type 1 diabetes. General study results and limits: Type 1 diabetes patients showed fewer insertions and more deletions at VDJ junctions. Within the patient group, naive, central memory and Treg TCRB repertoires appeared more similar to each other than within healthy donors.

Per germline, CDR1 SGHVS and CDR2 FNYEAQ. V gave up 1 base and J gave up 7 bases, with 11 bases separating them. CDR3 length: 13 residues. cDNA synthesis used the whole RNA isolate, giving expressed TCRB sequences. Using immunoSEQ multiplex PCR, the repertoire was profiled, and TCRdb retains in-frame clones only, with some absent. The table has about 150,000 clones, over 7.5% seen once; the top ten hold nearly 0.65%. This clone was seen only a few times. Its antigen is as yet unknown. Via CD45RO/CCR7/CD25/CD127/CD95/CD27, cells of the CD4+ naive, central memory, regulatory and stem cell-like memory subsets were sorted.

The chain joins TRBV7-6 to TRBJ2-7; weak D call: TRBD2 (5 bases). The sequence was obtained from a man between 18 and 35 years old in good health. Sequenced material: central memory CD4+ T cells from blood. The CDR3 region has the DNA TGTGCCAGCAGCTTAGAAAGTCGGGGAGAGCAGTACTTC. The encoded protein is CASSLESRGEQYF.